Listed here are 15 T cell receptor beta chains from one sample, sequenced in a study of control samples from healthy donors and cancer patients. The data were produced by immunoSEQ multiplex PCR, yet TCRdb's version contains in-frame clones alone and is incomplete. The sample has around 190,000 clones, around 87% seen once. Sequencing input: blood. The receptors come from a woman aged 50 to 60 in good health.

V usage is TRBV19 and J usage is TRBJ2-1; 7 bases fit TRBD2. Germline V gives CDR1 LNHDA, CDR2 SQIVND (reference sequence). The J segment lost 11 bases and the V segment lost 0 bases, leaving 1 base of the junction unmatched. The CDR3 runs to 12 residues. Here the CDR3 reads CASSIEGGQQFF. In DNA form, the CDR3 reads TGTGCCAGTAGTATAGAGGGAGGGCAGCAGTTCTTC.

The rearrangement uses TRBV3-1 (or the pseudogene TRBV3-2) and TRBJ2-1; D possibly matches TRBD1 or TRBD2 (5 bases each). The CDR3 sequence is 16 residues long. V was trimmed by 2 bases and J by 0 bases, leaving 11 bases between them. Germline V gene lookup returns CDR1 LGHDT and CDR2 YNNKEL (reference sequence). For the CDR3, the DNA is TGTGCCAGCAGCCAATTACCGGGGCGCTCCTACAATGAGCAGTTCTTC. Encoded protein: CASSQLPGRSYNEQFF.

The J gene is TRBJ2-7, the V gene TRBV15, with D unclear. V was cut by 3 bases and J by 6 bases, with 6 bases left in between. Germline-derived CDR1 and CDR2 are LNHNV and YYDKDF (reference sequence). The CDR3 consists of 11 residues. The CDR3 region has the DNA TGTGCCACCAGCAGCGATCGCGAGCAGTACTTC. Translating it yields CATSSDREQYF.

The J gene is TRBJ2-1, the V gene TRBV6-5; 10 bases line up with TRBD2. CDR3 size: 15 residues. The V and J ends lost 5 bases and 8 bases, in that order; junction bases with no gene match: 9. The germline gives CDR1 MNHEY, CDR2 SVGAGI. The chain's CDR3 is CASSLPGLAIHEQFF. The DNA for the CDR3 is TGTGCCAGCAGTCTTCCGGGACTAGCGATACATGAGCAGTTCTTC.

The chain carries TRBV6-2 or TRBV6-3 and TRBJ2-7; no clear D. V dropped 6 bases and J dropped 7 bases, with 16 bases sitting between them. This CDR3 spans 13 amino acids. Germline V gives CDR1 MNHEY, CDR2 SVGEGT. The CDR3, as DNA: TGTGCCAGCAGCTCCAACGGGTTACGAGAGCAGTACTTC. This gives the protein CASSSNGLREQYF.

A note on this clone: Different DNA sequences within this sample yield the same CDR3. The chain is built from TRBV9 and TRBJ2-2; D is uncertain. Trimming removed 0 bases at V and 0 bases at J, with 9 bases between. Germline V lookup: CDR1 SGDLS, CDR2 YYNGEE. This CDR3 has 16 amino acids. CDR3 bases: TGTGCCAGCAGCGTAGGTGGTGGACCGAACACCGGGGAGCTGTTTTTT. This translates into CASSVGGGPNTGELFF.

The gene calls are TRBV3-1 (or the pseudogene TRBV3-2) and TRBJ1-6, with unresolved D. The CDR3 sequence is 12 residues long. Trimming left V 4 bases short and J 6 bases short, with 4 bases between. Germline CDR1 LGHDT, CDR2 YNNKEL (reference sequence). The chain's CDR3 is CASSRLNSPLHF. The CDR3, as DNA: TGTGCCAGCAGCCGACTTAATTCACCCCTCCACTTT.

The chain carries TRBV5-4 and TRBJ2-2, with D perhaps assigned TRBD1 or TRBD2 (5 bases each). The V gene's germline CDR1 is SGHNT and CDR2 YYREEE (reference sequence). The V and J ends lost 0 bases and 8 bases respectively, with 8 bases between them. CDR3 length equals 13 residues. The CDR3 nucleotides read TGTGCCAGCAGCTTGGACGGGGCGGGGGAGCTGTTTTTT. Amino acid sequence: CASSLDGAGELFF. Variable domain in full (rest from reference TRBV5-4 and TRBJ2-2): ETGVTQSPTHLIKTRGQQVTLRCSSQSGHNTVSWYQQALGQGPQFIFQYYREEENGRGNFPPRFSGLQFPNYSSELNVNALELDDSALYLCASSLDGAGELFFGEGSRLTVL.

CDR3 in DNA: TGTGCCAGCAGCCCGAGACAGGGAGGGGGGACTGAAGCTTTCTTT. Its protein is CASSPRQGGGTEAFF. The V and J genes are TRBV9 and TRBJ1-1; TRBD1 matches 7 bases. Germline V gene data show CDR1 as SGDLS and CDR2 as YYNGEE. The CDR3 consists of 15 residues. The V and J ends lost 4 bases and 5 bases, in that order; junction bases with no gene match: 11.

The gene calls are TRBV18 and TRBJ2-5; TRBD1 might be the D (6 bases). CDR3 length: 15 amino acids. V dropped 0 bases and J dropped 6 bases, with 14 bases sitting between them. The germline V gene has CDR1 KGHSH and CDR2 LQKENI. The CDR3, as DNA: TGTGCCAGCTCACCACCCACTTGGGACACACAGACCCAGTACTTC. Its translation: CASSPPTWDTQTQYF. Using reference TRBV18 and TRBJ2-5 for the parts outside the CDR3, the full variable domain is NAGVMQNPRHLVRRRGQEARLRCSPMKGHSHVYWYRQLPEEGLKFMVYLQKENIIDESGMPKERFSAEFPKEGPSILRIQQVVRGDSAAYFCASSPPTWDTQTQYFGPGTRLLVL.

Written as DNA, the CDR3 is TGTGCCAGCTCCTCGGACCCATATAGCAATCAGCCCCAGCATTTT. This sequence encodes CASSSDPYSNQPQHF. The V call is TRBV18, the J call TRBJ1-5, with D uncertain. Germline CDR1 reads KGHSH; CDR2 reads LQKENI. This CDR3 contains 15 residues. Trimming took off 6 bases at V and 0 bases at J, with 12 bases between the two ends.

This sequence joins TRBV5-1 and TRBJ1-5, with 7 nucleotides matching TRBD1. With V trimmed by 0 bases and J by 5 bases, 2 bases remained unmatched. The germline V gene has CDR1 SGHRS and CDR2 YFSETQ. The CDR3 spans 14 residues. The CDR3 DNA follows: TGCGCCAGCAGCTTGGGGACAGGTTATCAGCCCCAGCATTTT. Amino acid sequence: CASSLGTGYQPQHF.

The chain links TRBV5-6 to TRBJ1-1, with D possibly matching TRBD1 (6 bases). The CDR3 contains 11 residues. In germline, CDR1 is SGHDT, CDR2 YYEEEE. The V end was cut by 3 bases, the J end by 10 bases, with 10 bases between. In DNA form, the CDR3 reads TGTGCCAGCAGCTCACAGGGAAGAGCTTTCTTT. Its protein product is CASSSQGRAFF.

The gene calls are TRBV5-1 and TRBJ1-2; TRBD1 aligns across 11 bases. The V and J ends lost 4 bases and 8 bases, in that order; junction bases with no gene match: 7. The CDR3 totals 14 residues. Per germline, CDR1 SGHRS and CDR2 YFSETQ. CDR3 amino acids: CASSLGQGAGGYTF. For the CDR3, the DNA is TGCGCCAGCAGCCTAGGACAGGGGGCGGGAGGCTACACCTTC.

The chain recombines TRBV7-8 with TRBJ1-1; D perhaps matches TRBD1 (5 bases). The V gene lost 4 bases and the J gene lost 6 bases, with 12 bases spanning the gap. The CDR3 spans 13 residues. Looked up from germline, CDR1 is SGHVS and CDR2 is FQNEAQ. CDR3 amino acids: CASSSSGYAEAFF. CDR3 nucleotide sequence: TGTGCCAGCAGCTCCTCAGGGTACGCTGAAGCTTTCTTT.